The 9 T cell receptor beta chains below were found in one sample sequenced in a study of cytomegalovirus exposure and HLA in healthy donors. The primer mix had 60 Vbeta and 13 Jbeta primers. Sequencing was performed with immunoSEQ multiplex PCR; in TCRdb, only in-frame clones are kept and a portion is missing. The sample lists 70,000 to 80,000 clones, more than 75% occurring once. Sequencing used PBMCs. These receptors were collected from a man between 18 and 29 years old in good health and CMV-seronegative.

This chain joins TRBV18 and TRBJ2-5; possibly TRBD1 or TRBD2 for D (5 bases each). The J call is doubtful: the DNA matches TRBJ2-7 better. Germline CDR1 and CDR2: KGHSH and LQKENI. This CDR3 contains 14 residues. The CDR3 nucleotides read TGTGCCAGCTCACCGGCATCTGGGGGCTACGAGCAGTACTTC. Its protein is CASSPASGGYEQYF.

The chain joins TRBV6-4 to TRBJ1-2; no clear D gene. V shed 0 bases and J shed 8 bases, with 16 bases lying between them. CDR3 size: 15 residues. Looked up from germline, CDR1 is MRHNA and CDR2 is SNTAGT. This chain's CDR3 is CASSDSTASPGGYTF. The CDR3 nucleotides are TGTGCCAGCAGTGACTCCACAGCCTCCCCGGGGGGCTACACCTTC.

The J gene is TRBJ2-5, the V gene TRBV29-1; 9 positions match TRBD1. The CDR3 is 19 residues long. Germline values: CDR1 SQVTM, CDR2 ANQGSEA. The V and J ends lost 3 bases and 3 bases, in that order; junction bases with no gene match: 20. CDR3 DNA: TGCAGCGTTGAGGCGAACCGCGAAAAAGACAGGGGGGGAAAAGAGACCCAGTACTTC. This encodes CSVEANREKDRGGKETQYF.

The J gene is TRBJ1-1, the V gene TRBV12-5; TRBD1 matches at 7 bases. The CDR3 contains 15 residues. Trimming at V came to 6 bases and at J to 5 bases, leaving 12 bases not matched to a gene. Germline CDR1 and CDR2: LGHNT and FRNRAP. The chain's CDR3 is CASGLTGSGWTEAFF. Here the CDR3 DNA reads TGTGCTAGTGGCCTGACAGGGAGTGGATGGACTGAAGCTTTCTTT.

V gene TRBV5-1 combines with J gene TRBJ2-5; 15 bases are a match to TRBD2. With V trimmed by 4 bases and J by 5 bases, 9 bases remained unmatched. Germline CDR1 is SGHRS and CDR2 is YFSETQ. CDR3 length: 17 amino acids. The CDR3 protein is CASSPGLAGGPGETQYF. The DNA of the CDR3 is TGCGCCAGCAGCCCCGGACTAGCGGGAGGGCCCGGGGAGACCCAGTACTTC.

V gene TRBV6-1 combines with J gene TRBJ1-5; 9 bases map to TRBD1. The CDR3 totals 17 residues. V lost 4 bases to trimming and J lost 5 bases; unmatched junction nucleotides: 12. Germline V gene lookup returns CDR1 MNHNS and CDR2 SASEGT. CDR3 protein: CASSANDRGKGYQPQHF. The CDR3 nucleotides read TGTGCCAGCAGTGCCAACGACAGGGGGAAGGGATATCAGCCCCAGCATTTT.

The chain has TRBV2 and TRBJ2-3; 8 bases map to TRBD2. This CDR3 is 12 amino acids long. The germline CDR1 and CDR2 sequences are SNHLY and FYNNEI. The DNA for the CDR3 is TGTAGCGGGGGCTCGGGCACAGATACGCAGTATTTT. It translates to CSGGSGTDTQYF.

This chain joins TRBV6-4 and TRBJ1-2; D not certain. V dropped 10 bases and J dropped 3 bases, with 18 bases sitting between them. The CDR3 sequence is 14 residues long. CDR1 and CDR2 (germline): MRHNA, SNTAGT. CDR3 sequence: CAIHPNRQDYGYTF. The CDR3 nucleotides read TGTGCCATCCACCCCAACCGACAAGACTATGGCTACACCTTC.

This chain uses TRBV7-2 with TRBJ2-7; maybe TRBD2 (6 bases). V was trimmed by 1 base and J by 2 bases, leaving 12 bases between them. Germline CDR1 SGHTA, CDR2 FQGNSA. The CDR3 has 15 amino acids. The CDR3 region is CASSLVAGPPYEQYF. The CDR3 DNA is TGTGCCAGCAGCTTAGTGGCGGGACCCCCCTACGAGCAGTACTTC.